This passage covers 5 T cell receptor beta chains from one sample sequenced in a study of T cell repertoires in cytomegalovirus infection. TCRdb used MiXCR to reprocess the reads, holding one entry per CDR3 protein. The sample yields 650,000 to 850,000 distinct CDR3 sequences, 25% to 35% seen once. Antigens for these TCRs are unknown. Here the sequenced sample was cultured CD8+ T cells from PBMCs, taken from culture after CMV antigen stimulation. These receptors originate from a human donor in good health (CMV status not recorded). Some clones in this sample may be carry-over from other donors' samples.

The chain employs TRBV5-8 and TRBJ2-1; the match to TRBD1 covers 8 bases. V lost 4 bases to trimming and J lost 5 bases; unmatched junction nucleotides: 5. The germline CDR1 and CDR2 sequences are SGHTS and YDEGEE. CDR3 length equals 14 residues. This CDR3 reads CASSTQGENNEQFF. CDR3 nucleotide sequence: TGTGCCAGCAGCACACAGGGGGAGAACAATGAGCAGTTCTTC. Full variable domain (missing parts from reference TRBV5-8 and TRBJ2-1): EAGVTQSPTHLIKTRGQQATLRCSPISGHTSVYWYQQALGLGLQFLLWYDEGEERNRGNFPPRFSGRQFPNYSSELNVNALELEDSALYLCASSTQGENNEQFFGPGTRLTVL.

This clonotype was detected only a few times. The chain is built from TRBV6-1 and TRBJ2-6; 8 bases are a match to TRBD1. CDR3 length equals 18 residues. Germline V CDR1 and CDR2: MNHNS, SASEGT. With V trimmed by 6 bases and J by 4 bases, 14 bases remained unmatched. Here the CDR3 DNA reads TGTGCCAGCAGCCGGCAATCCCAGGGGGCGTTAGGGGCCAACGTCCTGACTTTC. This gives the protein CASSRQSQGALGANVLTF.

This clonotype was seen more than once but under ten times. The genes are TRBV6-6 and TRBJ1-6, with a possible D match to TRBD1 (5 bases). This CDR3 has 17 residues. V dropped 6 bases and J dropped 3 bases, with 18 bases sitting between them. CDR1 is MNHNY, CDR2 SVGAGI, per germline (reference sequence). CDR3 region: CASSPTGGDFYNSPLHF. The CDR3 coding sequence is TGTGCCAGCAGCCCTACGGGAGGGGATTTCTATAATTCACCCCTCCACTTT.

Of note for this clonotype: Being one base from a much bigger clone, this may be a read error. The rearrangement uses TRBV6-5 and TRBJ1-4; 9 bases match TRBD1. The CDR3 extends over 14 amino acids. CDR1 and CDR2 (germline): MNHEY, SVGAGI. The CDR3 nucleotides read TGTGCCAGCGGTTACAGGGGGCGGAATGAAAAACTGTTTTTT. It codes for CASGYRGRNEKLFF.

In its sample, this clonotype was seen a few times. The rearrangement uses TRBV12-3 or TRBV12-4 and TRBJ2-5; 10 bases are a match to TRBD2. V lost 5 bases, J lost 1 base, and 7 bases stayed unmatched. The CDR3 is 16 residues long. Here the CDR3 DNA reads TGTGCCAGCAGTAAAGGGACTAGCGTAACCCAAGAGACCCAGTACTTC. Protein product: CASSKGTSVTQETQYF.